This TCR beta chain derives from a study of blood T cell repertoires in COVID-19. Looking at the study overall: Whether acute or convalescent, the COVID-19 samples came from the United States, Italy and Spain. Nucleic acid was either cDNA or gDNA, and it came from T cells, B-cell-depleted T cells, or PBMCs.

Per the study methods: Cell counts per sample came from amplifying reference gene primers. Profiling relied on immunoSEQ multiplex PCR, and the TCRdb table lists in-frame clones only, not all of them. V, J and clone size are those of that table, while D and trimming were read from the DNA. The profile shows more than 70,000 clones, 80% to 85% of them singletons. CDR3 length: 15 residues. The germline V gene encodes CDR1 GTSNPN and CDR2 SVGIG (reference sequence). The V gene end was trimmed by 4 bases and the J gene end by 4 bases; junction bases not matched to a gene: 11. This clone was seen more than once but under ten times.

The sequenced sample was peripheral blood. The sequence came from a human donor in a cohort sampled during active COVID-19. V is TRBV30 and J is TRBJ1-2; 8 nucleotides line up with TRBD1. CDR3 residues: CAWTLRDRPFYGYTF. CDR3 bases: TGTGCCTGGACCCTAAGGGACAGGCCGTTCTATGGCTACACCTTC.